What follows is one TCR beta chain and its context. This sample is drawn from a study of T cells in localized non-small cell lung cancer. CDR3 length: 15 residues. Germline CDR1 SGDLS, CDR2 YYNGEE. The V gene lost 1 base and the J gene lost 3 bases, with 11 bases spanning the gap. Produced via immunoSEQ multiplex PCR; TCRdb's table is partial and in-frame only. This table has roughly 31,000 clones, 89% appearing once. V is TRBV9 and J is TRBJ1-5; D is unresolved. The receptor comes from a woman between 35 and 70 years old with stage I lung adenocarcinoma. The starting material was peripheral blood, obtained before any cancer treatment. For the CDR3, the DNA is TGTGCCAGCAGCGTAAGTGCCGGCTCCAATCAGCCCCAGCATTTT. This encodes CASSVSAGSNQPQHF. The variable domain in full, with the rest retrieved from reference TRBV9 and TRBJ1-5, is DSGVTQTPKHLITATGQRVTLRCSPRSGDLSVYWYQQSLDQGLQFLIQYYNGEERAKGNILERFSAQQFPDLHSELNLSSLELGDSALYFCASSVSAGSNQPQHFGDGTRLSIL.